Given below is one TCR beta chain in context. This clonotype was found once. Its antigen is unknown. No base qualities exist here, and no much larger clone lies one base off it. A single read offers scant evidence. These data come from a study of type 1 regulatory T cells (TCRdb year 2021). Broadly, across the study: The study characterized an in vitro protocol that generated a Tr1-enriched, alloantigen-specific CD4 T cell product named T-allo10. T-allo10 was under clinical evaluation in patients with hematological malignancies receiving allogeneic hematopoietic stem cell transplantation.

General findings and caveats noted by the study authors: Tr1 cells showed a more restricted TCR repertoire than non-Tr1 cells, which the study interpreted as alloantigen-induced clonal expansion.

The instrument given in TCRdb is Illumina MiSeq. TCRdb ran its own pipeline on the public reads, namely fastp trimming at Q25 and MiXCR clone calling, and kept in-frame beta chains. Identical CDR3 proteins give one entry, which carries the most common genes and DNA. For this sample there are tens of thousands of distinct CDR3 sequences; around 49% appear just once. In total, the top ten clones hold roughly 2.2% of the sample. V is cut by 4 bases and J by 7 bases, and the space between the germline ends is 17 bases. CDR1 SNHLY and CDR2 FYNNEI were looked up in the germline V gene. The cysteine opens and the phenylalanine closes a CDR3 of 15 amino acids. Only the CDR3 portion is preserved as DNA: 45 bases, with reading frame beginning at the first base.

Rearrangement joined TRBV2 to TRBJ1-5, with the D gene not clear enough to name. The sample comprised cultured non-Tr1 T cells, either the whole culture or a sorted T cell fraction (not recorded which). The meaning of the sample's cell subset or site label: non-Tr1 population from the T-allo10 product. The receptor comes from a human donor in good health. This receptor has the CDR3 CASSAFLGLGQPQHF. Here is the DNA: TGTGCCAGCAGTGCGTTCCTTGGGCTGGGGCAGCCCCAGCATTTT. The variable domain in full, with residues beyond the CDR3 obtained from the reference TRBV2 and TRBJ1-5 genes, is EPEVTQTPSHQVTQMGQEVILRCVPISNHLYFYWYRQILGQKVEFLVSFYNNEISEKSEIFDDQFSVERPDGSNFTLKIRSTKLEDSAMYFCASSAFLGLGQPQHFGDGTRLSIL.